This entry lists 17 T cell receptor beta chains sequenced from one sample in a study of blood T cell repertoires in COVID-19. Clones were read by immunoSEQ multiplex PCR, and TCRdb kept only the in-frame ones, dropping some. The sample comprises some 400,000 clones, roughly nine tenths of which are singletons, and approximately 1.2% rests with the top ten. Material: PBMCs or T cells enriched from blood (not recorded which). The source of these receptors is a man younger than 40 who had recovered from COVID-19.

The chain couples TRBV6-5 to TRBJ1-4; D gene unclear. Germline CDR1 is MNHEY and CDR2 is SVGAGI. V was pared by 7 bases and J by 7 bases, with 10 bases between. This CDR3 spans 12 amino acids. CDR3 coding DNA: TGTGCCAGCACTTATAGCTGTGAAAAACTGTTTTTT. Translated, it gives CASTYSCEKLFF.

This chain uses TRBV4-1 with TRBJ2-1, with TRBD2 identical over 14 bases. The CDR3 length is 18 residues. V dropped 4 bases and J dropped 9; count of bases not matched to a gene: 14. The germline V gene has CDR1 MGHRA and CDR2 YSYEKL. As DNA, the CDR3 is TGCGCCAGCAGCCCAAGACTAGCGGGAGGGCCGGGAGTGTTTGAGCAGTTCTTC. It is translated as CASSPRLAGGPGVFEQFF.

The rearrangement joins TRBV2 to TRBJ2-5; possibly TRBD2 for D (6 bases). Germline loops: CDR1 SNHLY, CDR2 FYNNEI. The CDR3 runs to 14 residues. Trimming removed 9 bases from V and 5 bases from J, with 19 bases in between. The CDR3, as DNA: TGTGCCAGTCTTGTGACTAGGTCGAAGGAGACCCAGTACTTC. Translation: CASLVTRSKETQYF.

The chain is built from TRBV2 and TRBJ2-3; the D is unclear. In germline, CDR1 is SNHLY, CDR2 FYNNEI. The CDR3 spans 14 residues. V was clipped by 5 bases and J by 4 bases, with 13 bases between them. The CDR3 DNA reads TGTGCCAGCAGTAGACTCATGACGGCAGATACGCAGTATTTT. It codes for CASSRLMTADTQYF.

This CDR3 reads CASTKTGGFGYNEQFF. The DNA for the CDR3 is TGTGCCAGCACCAAAACAGGGGGCTTCGGGTACAATGAGCAGTTCTTC. The chain recombines TRBV19 with TRBJ2-1, with TRBD1 identical over 9 bases. V shed 9 bases, J shed 4 bases, and the junction held 13 bases outside the gene matches. The CDR3 spans 16 residues. Germline values: CDR1 LNHDA, CDR2 SQIVND (reference sequence).

The chain uses TRBV29-1 and TRBJ2-1; tentatively, D is TRBD2 (6 bases). CDR1 is SQVTM, CDR2 ANQGSEA, per germline. The CDR3 contains 15 residues. V was cut by 2 bases and J by 0 bases, with 11 bases left in between. DNA for the CDR3: TGCAGCGTTGAAAGTCGGGGGAGCTCCTACAATGAGCAGTTCTTC. As protein: CSVESRGSSYNEQFF.

V gene TRBV7-9 combines with J gene TRBJ2-3, with D perhaps TRBD2 (6 bases). Germline values: CDR1 SEHNR, CDR2 FQNEAQ (reference sequence). The CDR3 totals 17 residues. V gave up 6 bases and J gave up 0 bases, with 19 bases separating them. As DNA, the CDR3 is TGTGCCAGCAGTTCGCACCAACTAGCACCCAGCACAGATACGCAGTATTTT. It encodes CASSSHQLAPSTDTQYF.

The V and J genes are TRBV10-3 and TRBJ2-7, with 9 nucleotides matching TRBD2. The CDR3 loop spans 16 amino acids. Germline V lookup: CDR1 ENHRY, CDR2 SYGVKD. V was clipped by 0 bases and J by 2 bases; unmatched bases: 5. The CDR3 region is CAISESLAGSAYEQYF. Written as DNA, the CDR3 is TGTGCCATCAGTGAGTCTCTAGCGGGGTCCGCCTACGAGCAGTACTTC.

This chain connects TRBV7-8 to TRBJ2-7; no clear D. Germline V gene data show CDR1 as SGHVS and CDR2 as FQNEAQ. The CDR3 is 14 residues long. V shed 3 bases and J shed 3 bases, with 12 bases lying between them. The CDR3 nucleotides are TGTGCCAGCAGCTTTGGGTGGGCAGACTACGAGCAGTACTTC. It specifies CASSFGWADYEQYF.

V usage is TRBV10-3 and J usage is TRBJ2-1; 13 bases are a match to TRBD2. Losses at the gene ends were 4 bases for V and 2 bases for J; bases not matched to a gene: 8. The CDR3 sequence is 18 residues long. CDR1 is ENHRY and CDR2 is SYGVKD in the germline V gene. The CDR3 loop reads CAISAEGLAGEAYNEQFF. The CDR3 DNA is TGTGCCATCAGTGCTGAAGGACTAGCGGGAGAGGCCTACAATGAGCAGTTCTTC.

The chain links TRBV5-1 to TRBJ2-2; maybe TRBD1 (7 bases). The germline V and J ends were trimmed by 4 bases and 4 bases, with 14 bases remaining between them. This CDR3 is 15 amino acids long. In germline, CDR1 is SGHRS, CDR2 YFSETQ. The CDR3 region is CASSGGTAATGELFF. The CDR3 nucleotides read TGCGCCAGCAGCGGAGGGACAGCTGCCACCGGGGAGCTGTTTTTT.

DNA of the CDR3: TGTGCCAGCAGCTTCCAGACAGGATCATACGAGCAGTACTTC. Translating it yields CASSFQTGSYEQYF. This sequence joins TRBV7-9 and TRBJ2-7, with D perhaps TRBD1 (6 bases). Trimming took 3 bases from V and 4 from J, leaving 13 bases between them. CDR1 SEHNR and CDR2 FQNEAQ come from the germline V gene (reference sequence). This CDR3 is built from 14 residues. The full variable domain, completed using reference TRBV7-9 and TRBJ2-7, is DTGVSQNPRHKITKRGQNVTFRCDPISEHNRLYWYRQTLGQGPEFLTYFQNEAQLEKSRLLSDRFSAERPKGSFSTLEIQRTEQGDSAMYLCASSFQTGSYEQYFGPGTRLTVT.

The chain carries TRBV4-1 and TRBJ1-5; possible D gene TRBD1, 6 bases. Per germline, CDR1 MGHRA and CDR2 YSYEKL. V gave up 3 bases and J gave up 1 base, with 19 bases separating them. The CDR3 runs to 18 residues. CDR3 sequence: CASSQLTQGSMSNQPQHF. The CDR3 DNA sequence: TGCGCCAGCAGCCAGCTAACACAGGGTTCGATGAGCAATCAGCCCCAGCATTTT.

This clone was counted between two and nine times. This chain uses TRBV27 with TRBJ1-5; weak D call: TRBD1 (6 bases). The germline V gene encodes CDR1 MNHEY and CDR2 SMNVEV (reference sequence). The CDR3 consists of 13 residues. The germline V and J ends were trimmed by 2 bases and 7 bases, with 9 bases remaining between them. The CDR3: CASSLTGLQPQHF. In DNA form, the CDR3 reads TGTGCCAGCAGTTTAACAGGGCTCCAGCCCCAGCATTTT.

The chain combines TRBV5-1 with TRBJ2-7; TRBD2 matches at 8 bases. Germline V lookup: CDR1 SGHRS, CDR2 YFSETQ. V was clipped by 5 bases and J by 4 bases; unmatched bases: 11. The CDR3 sequence is 15 residues long. CDR3 coding DNA: TGCGCCAGCAGAACCGAACTAGCGGACCCATACGAGCAGTACTTC. Its translation: CASRTELADPYEQYF.

This sequence joins TRBV5-1 and TRBJ2-1, with TRBD2 as a possible D gene (7 bases). From germline, CDR1 is SGHRS and CDR2 YFSETQ. V was cut by 4 bases and J by 1 base, with 15 bases left in between. CDR3 length: 16 amino acids. For the CDR3, the DNA is TGCGCCAGCAGCGGGGGGGCTAGCTTATCCTACAATGAGCAGTTCTTC. Translation gives CASSGGASLSYNEQFF.

This clone was picked up a small number of times. V usage is TRBV3-1 (or the pseudogene TRBV3-2) and J usage is TRBJ2-7; D is unresolved. Deletions cut 3 bases from V and 0 bases from J, with 6 bases between. Germline-derived CDR1 and CDR2 are LGHDT and YNNKEL (reference sequence). CDR3 length equals 13 residues. The CDR3 spells CASSHASSYEQYF. The CDR3 DNA is TGTGCCAGCAGCCATGCGAGCTCCTACGAGCAGTACTTC.